The source of this TCR beta chain is a study of Ad26.COV2.S vaccination and SARS-CoV-2 variants (dated by TCRdb to the early 2020s). Background on the whole study: Vaccine-arm donors were drawn from COV1001, a multicentre, randomized, double-blind, placebo-controlled phase I-IIa trial of Ad26.COV2.S in healthy adults. The TCR-sequenced set comprised roughly 30 samples: some 19 Ad26.COV2.S vaccine recipients, 5 placebo recipients and 8 SARS-CoV-2 convalescent individuals. Throughout the experiments and outcome assessment, investigators stayed blinded to trial group allocation. Participants in the trial were split at random into five groups of five each, receiving low-dose or high-dose Ad26.COV2.S once or twice, or else placebo on both occasions. Ad26.COV2.S was administered intramuscularly at a dose of 5x10^10 or 1x10^11 viral particles, either as one shot or as two shots given 56 days apart. TCRbeta repertoire sequencing was used to assess the specificity and breadth of SARS-CoV-2-reactive T cell receptors after Ad26.COV2.S vaccination. What the authors observed across the whole study: Ad26.COV2.S recipients had higher spike-specific TCR breadth than placebo recipients (P = 0.0014). Non-spike TCR breadth was comparable between vaccine and placebo recipients, consistent with the vaccine containing only spike. The authors noted that the TCR breadth and depth analyses may have underestimated total T cell responses. The study was not powered for comparison of responses between vaccine doses or regimens. After vaccination, substantial breadth of spike-specific CD8+ and CD4+ T cell responses was reported.

The immunoSEQ Assay was used to sequence TCRbeta CDR3 regions. After extraction, genomic DNA underwent amplification by bias-controlled multiplex PCR, followed by high-throughput sequencing. In the authors' own workflow: Collapsing and filtering of sequences were performed to quantify the absolute abundance of each unique TCRbeta CDR3 region. Usable DNA was measured by amplifying reference genes present in all nucleated cells, and TCRbeta template counts were normalized to that usable DNA to estimate T cell fraction. Repertoire TCRs were annotated as SARS-CoV-2-specific when V gene, CDR3 amino acid sequence and J gene were exactly matched to a known reactive TCR set. The reference SARS-CoV-2 TCR set came from MIRA and was filtered for enrichment in COVID-19-positive ImmuneCODE repertoires, removing public or cross-reactive TCRs. Using the MIRA antigens, annotated TCRs were further analysed by specific ORF or by position within an ORF. Breadth was defined as annotated unique rearrangements over total unique productive rearrangements; depth was the summed frequency of those rearrangements. Two-sided Wilcoxon rank-sum tests were applied when comparing TCR breadth between groups. TCRdb obtained this table from immuneACCESS and retained in-frame rearrangements with V and J assigned. These tables miss some clones; where compared with another copy, unresolved V genes account for less than half of the shortfall, and the remainder is unexplained. V, J and clone size are taken as reported in that table, and D and trimming were inferred from the DNA itself. Within this sample are 250,000 to 300,000 clones, with about 89% of them counted one time only. Clones ranked in the top ten supply around 3% of the sample.

The treatment or condition tag for this specimen amounts to: 15 to 20 received Ad26.COV2.S at low or high dose, single or two shots; roughly five received placebo; per-sample allocation not given. For vaccine and placebo recipients, the sequenced repertoires came from samples collected on day 63 after the first injection. Between 29 July and 7 August 2020, Cohort 1b enrolled about two dozen adults aged 18-55 years at one site in Boston, USA. Ad26.COV2.S was a replication-incompetent adenovirus type 26 vector that expressed a prefusion-stabilized SARS-CoV-2 spike protein derived from the original Wuhan strain. Via the germline V gene (reference sequence), CDR1 is SGHKS and CDR2 YYEKEE. Trimming at the junction amounts to 4 bases on V and 2 bases on J, and the germline ends lie 13 bases apart. The CDR3 runs 15 amino acids, cysteine and phenylalanine included. The retained sequence is limited to the CDR3, 45 bases, with the frame set at the first base.

Points on this clone: The target of this receptor is not known. Base qualities are not recorded, but no much larger clone differs from it by a single base.

The receptor's source is a person aged 18-60 years who received the Ad26.COV2.S COVID-19 vaccine or a placebo. The chain joins TRBV5-5 to TRBJ1-5; TRBD1 is possibly the D segment (6 matching bases). Sequenced here: peripheral blood, sampled in a trial of Ad26.COV2.S vaccine versus placebo. The CDR3 protein is CASSTGSGGNQPQHF. The DNA is as follows: TGTGCCAGCAGCACAGGGTCGGGGGGCAATCAGCCCCAGCATTTT.